These 8 T cell receptor beta chains were sequenced from one sample in a study of persistence of HIV-infected CD4 T cells. The libraries were made with immunoSEQ version 4 in survey mode. Method: immunoSEQ multiplex PCR; TCRdb's copy keeps in-frame clones and lacks some. The profile covers around 30,000 clones, with roughly four fifths appearing a single time and roughly 18% taken by the ten largest. An overlapping HIV-1 Gag peptide pool stimulated these cells at approximately 0.91 ug/peptide/mL. Sorted nonresponding memory CD4+ T cells were CD40L-negative, CD69-negative, CD45RO-high. No antigen has been identified for these receptors. Sequencing was performed on CD4+ T cells sorted from PBMCs after roughly 18-hour stimulation, taken from a patient who received antiretroviral therapy. These receptors all come from an adult woman with HIV who was CMV-seropositive.

This sequence joins TRBV4-3 and TRBJ2-5; TRBD2 aligns across 8 bases. The V gene end was trimmed by 7 bases and the J gene end by 4 bases; junction bases not matched to a gene: 11. The CDR3 extends over 15 amino acids. Germline-derived CDR1 and CDR2 are LGHNA and YSLEER. CDR3 sequence: CASTVSGGAGETQYF. The DNA of the CDR3 is TGCGCCAGCACGGTCTCCGGGGGGGCCGGAGAGACCCAGTACTTC.

This clone was seen a handful of times. The chain employs TRBV5-5 and TRBJ2-1; TRBD2 might be the D (6 bases). CDR1 and CDR2 (germline): SGHKS, YYEKEE (reference sequence). The CDR3 runs 13 residues. The ends were cut back, 3 bases at V and 10 bases at J, with 14 bases in the middle. The CDR3 reads CASSWRVGGEQFF. The CDR3 DNA follows: TGTGCCAGCAGCTGGAGGGTGGGTGGGGAGCAGTTCTTC. The variable domain in full, completed from reference TRBV5-5 and TRBJ2-1, reads DAGVTQSPTHLIKTRGQQVTLRCSPISGHKSVSWYQQVLGQGPQFIFQYYEKEERGRGNFPDRFSARQFPNYSSELNVNALLLGDSALYLCASSWRVGGEQFFGPGTRLTVL.

This clone has only a few counts. This rearrangement joins TRBV6-1 to TRBJ2-5; TRBD1 agrees at 11 bases. J gave up 6 bases and V 4 bases, and 22 bases lay outside the gene matches. Germline V gene sequence: CDR1 MNHNS, CDR2 SASEGT. This CDR3 comprises 20 residues. The CDR3 bases are TGTGCCAGCAGTGTGTTCGGGTTATGGGGGACAGGGGGTGTCGAGAAGACCCAGTACTTC. Its translation is CASSVFGLWGTGGVEKTQYF.

The chain combines TRBV7-9 with TRBJ2-7; 8 positions match TRBD1. V shed 5 bases, J shed 3 bases, and the junction held 6 bases outside the gene matches. CDR3 length: 14 residues. The germline V gene has CDR1 SEHNR and CDR2 FQNEAQ (reference sequence). The CDR3 loop is CASSTSGTGYEQYF. The CDR3 bases are TGTGCCAGCAGCACGTCCGGGACAGGCTACGAGCAGTACTTC.

The chain combines TRBV19 with TRBJ2-7; the D is unclear. Trimming took 5 bases from V and 4 from J, leaving 9 bases between them. CDR1 and CDR2 (germline): LNHDA, SQIVND (reference sequence). The CDR3 extends over 12 amino acids. The CDR3 bases are TGTGCCAGTAGTCTGCTCGGGTACGAGCAGTACTTC. Translating gives CASSLLGYEQYF. The full variable domain, its missing parts supplied by reference TRBV19 and TRBJ2-7, is DGGITQSPKYLFRKEGQNVTLSCEQNLNHDAMYWYRQDPGQGLRLIYYSQIVNDFQKGDIAEGYSVSREKKESFPLTVTSAQKNPTAFYLCASSLLGYEQYFGPGTRLTVT.

The chain carries TRBV5-4 and TRBJ2-4; a possible D gene is TRBD1 (6 bases). The germline gives CDR1 SGHNT, CDR2 YYREEE (reference sequence). The CDR3 spans 16 residues. Trimming cost V 1 base and J 7 bases, with 18 bases left between them. This chain's CDR3 is CASSLTGPVQGNIQYF. The CDR3 nucleotides are TGTGCCAGCAGCTTGACAGGGCCCGTCCAAGGGAACATTCAGTACTTC. The full variable domain, in which reference TRBV5-4 and TRBJ2-4 provide the parts outside the CDR3, is ETGVTQSPTHLIKTRGQQVTLRCSSQSGHNTVSWYQQALGQGPQFIFQYYREEENGRGNFPPRFSGLQFPNYSSELNVNALELDDSALYLCASSLTGPVQGNIQYFGAGTRLSVL.

This chain links TRBV27 with TRBJ2-7, with 13 nucleotides matching TRBD2. The J segment lost 1 base and the V segment lost 2 bases, leaving 2 bases of the junction unmatched. From germline, CDR1 is MNHEY and CDR2 SMNVEV (reference sequence). The CDR3 is made up of 16 amino acids. CDR3 protein: CASSLRTSGGSYEQYF. For the CDR3, the DNA is TGTGCCAGCAGTTTACGGACTAGCGGGGGTTCCTACGAGCAGTACTTC.

V gene TRBV7-2 combines with J gene TRBJ1-2; a possible D gene is TRBD1 (5 bases). Trimming removed 2 bases from V and 7 bases from J, with 17 bases in between. This CDR3 region has 15 residues. Germline V gives CDR1 SGHTA, CDR2 FQGNSA. The CDR3 DNA reads as TGTGCCAGCAGCTTACCGGGACCCAGGAGGAGTGGCTACACCTTC. Translated: CASSLPGPRRSGYTF.